This TCR beta chain appears in the sequencing data of a study of cytomegalovirus exposure and HLA in healthy donors. Findings and limits, study-wide: The study designated about 160 TCR beta chains cytomegalovirus-associated. Rare sequences made up most TCRs, while some public TCRs were found in many donors. The tendency of first-cohort TCR clusters to co-occur in the roughly 120 validation repertoires was the finding of a later analysis.

Clones were sequenced by immunoSEQ multiplex PCR, and TCRdb holds only the in-frame ones, with some missing. The repertoire includes approximately 70,000 clones, approximately 94% of them detected once, and approximately 0.59% sits in the top ten. V trimming: 3 bases; J trimming: 0 bases; junction bases outside the gene matches: 1. The CDR3 contains 14 residues. The germline V gene has CDR1 KGHSH and CDR2 LQKENI. On this clone itself: Its antigen is currently unknown.

This receptor was obtained from a woman aged 18-30 years in good health and CMV-seronegative. This chain uses TRBV18 with TRBJ1-2; 7 bases are shared with TRBD1. The sequencing sample was made of PBMCs. The CDR3 nucleotides are TGTGCCAGCTCACCGGGACAGACTAACTATGGCTACACCTTC. Translation: CASSPGQTNYGYTF.